These T cell receptor beta chains were read from a single sample in a study of cytomegalovirus exposure and HLA in healthy donors. Sequenced by immunoSEQ multiplex PCR; TCRdb stores in-frame clones only, minus some. The sample carries 200,000 or so clones, approximately 80% recorded once. Sequenced material: PBMCs. The receptor set was obtained from a woman aged 30 to 39 in good health and CMV-seropositive. CDR3s leave out the opening cysteine and the closing phenylalanine or tryptophan.

j_gene: TRBJ1-2
v_gene: TRBV27
CDR3aa: ASSLIGQLGSPYGYT

j_gene: TRBJ2-1
v_gene: TRBV12-1
CDR3aa: ASSLGLASYNEQF

j_gene: TRBJ2-7
v_gene: TRBV28
CDR3aa: ASSLRAVTYEQY

j_gene: TRBJ2-1
v_gene: TRBV27
CDR3aa: ASSKKTGWNEQF

j_gene: TRBJ2-2
v_gene: TRBV6-9
CDR3aa: ASSPQGAQNTGELF

j_gene: TRBJ1-2
v_gene: TRBV4-1
CDR3aa: ASSWTGVGYGYT

j_gene: TRBJ2-4
v_gene: TRBV29-1
CDR3aa: SVVRGYIQY

j_gene: TRBJ2-5
v_gene: TRBV4-1
CDR3aa: ASSQEWLAGQIAQETQY

j_gene: TRBJ1-1
v_gene: TRBV4-1
CDR3aa: ASSQDRTGVNTEAF

j_gene: TRBJ2-3
v_gene: TRBV4-2
CDR3aa: ASSQDEGTSGGDTQY

j_gene: TRBJ1-5
v_gene: TRBV6-6
CDR3aa: ASSYGGGQPQH

j_gene: TRBJ1-5
v_gene: TRBV19
CDR3aa: ASSITPATGGNQPQH

j_gene: TRBJ1-1
v_gene: TRBV11-2
CDR3aa: ASSLDQGNTEAF

j_gene: TRBJ2-1
v_gene: TRBV11-3
CDR3aa: ASSPGTGVLDEQF

j_gene: TRBJ2-7
v_gene: TRBV5-1
CDR3aa: ASSSGTSGIEQY

j_gene: TRBJ2-3
v_gene: TRBV4-2
CDR3aa: ASSQEAWGGTDTQY

j_gene: TRBJ1-1
v_gene: TRBV4-1
CDR3aa: ASSQAPGQGYNTEAF

j_gene: TRBJ2-1
v_gene: TRBV9
CDR3aa: ASSVLAGGLYNEQF

j_gene: TRBJ2-7
v_gene: TRBV5-6
CDR3aa: ASSQTGDYEQY

j_gene: TRBJ1-5
v_gene: TRBV4-3
CDR3aa: ASSQLLGGDQPQH

j_gene: TRBJ2-7
v_gene: TRBV7-6
CDR3aa: ASSLGTSGTYEQY

j_gene: TRBJ1-5
v_gene: TRBV7-2
CDR3aa: ASSFSRRDQPQH

j_gene: -
v_gene: TRBV5-1
CDR3aa: ASSLGLGDYLGSYEQY

j_gene: TRBJ1-2
v_gene: TRBV7-8
CDR3aa: ASSPQANYGYT

j_gene: TRBJ2-4
v_gene: TRBV28
CDR3aa: ASTLGGSRY